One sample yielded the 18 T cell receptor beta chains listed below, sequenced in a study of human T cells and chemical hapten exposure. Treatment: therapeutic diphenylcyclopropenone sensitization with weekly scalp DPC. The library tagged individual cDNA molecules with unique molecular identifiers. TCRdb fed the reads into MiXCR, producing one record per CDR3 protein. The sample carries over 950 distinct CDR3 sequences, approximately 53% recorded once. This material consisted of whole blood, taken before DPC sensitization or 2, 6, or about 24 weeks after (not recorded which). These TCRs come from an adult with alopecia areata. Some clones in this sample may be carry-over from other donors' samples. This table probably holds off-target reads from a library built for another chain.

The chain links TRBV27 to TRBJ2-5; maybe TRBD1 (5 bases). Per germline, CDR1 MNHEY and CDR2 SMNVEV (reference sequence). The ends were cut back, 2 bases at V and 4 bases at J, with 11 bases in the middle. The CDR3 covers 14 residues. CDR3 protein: CASSLNTGGETQYF. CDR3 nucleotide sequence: TGTGCCAGCAGTTTAAATACAGGCGGAGAGACCCAGTACTTC.

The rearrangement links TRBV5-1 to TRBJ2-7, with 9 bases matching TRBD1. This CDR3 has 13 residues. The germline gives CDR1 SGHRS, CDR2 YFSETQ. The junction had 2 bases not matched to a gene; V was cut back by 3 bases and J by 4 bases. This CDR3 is CASSSGQGYEQYF. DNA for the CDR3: TGCGCCAGCAGCTCGGGACAGGGTTACGAGCAGTACTTC. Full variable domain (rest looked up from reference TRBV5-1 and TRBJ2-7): KAGVTQTPRYLIKTRGQQVTLSCSPISGHRSVSWYQQTPGQGLQFLFEYFSETQRNKGNFPGRFSGRQFSNSRSEMNVSTLELGDSALYLCASSSGQGYEQYFGPGTRLTVT.

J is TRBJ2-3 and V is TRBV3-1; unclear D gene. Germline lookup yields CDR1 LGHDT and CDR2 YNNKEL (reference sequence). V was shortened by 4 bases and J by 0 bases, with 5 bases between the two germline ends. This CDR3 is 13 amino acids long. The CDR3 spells CASSRMSTDTQYF. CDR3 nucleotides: TGTGCCAGCAGCCGTATGAGCACAGATACGCAGTATTTT.

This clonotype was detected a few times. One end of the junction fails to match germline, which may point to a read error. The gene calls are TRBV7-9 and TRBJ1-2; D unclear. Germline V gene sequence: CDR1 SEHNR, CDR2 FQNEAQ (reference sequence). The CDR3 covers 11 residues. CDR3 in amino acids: CASSSGRTWAF. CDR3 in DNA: TGTGCCAGCAGCTCCGGACGGACCTGGGCCTTC.

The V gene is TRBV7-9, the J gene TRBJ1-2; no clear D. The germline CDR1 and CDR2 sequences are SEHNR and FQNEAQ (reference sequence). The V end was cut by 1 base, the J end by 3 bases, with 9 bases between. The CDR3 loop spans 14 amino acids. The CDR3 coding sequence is TGTGCCAGCAGCTTAGAGGGCTCCTACTATGGCTACACCTTC. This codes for CASSLEGSYYGYTF.

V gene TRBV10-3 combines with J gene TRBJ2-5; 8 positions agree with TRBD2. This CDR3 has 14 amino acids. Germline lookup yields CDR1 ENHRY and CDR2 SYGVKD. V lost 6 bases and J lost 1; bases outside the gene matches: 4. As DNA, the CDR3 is TGTGCCATCAGCCGGGGGGGGTTCCAAGAGACCCAGTACTTC. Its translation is CAISRGGFQETQYF.

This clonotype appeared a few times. The CDR3 nucleotides read TGCGCCAGCAGTTGGATCGGGGGTTACAATGAGCAGTTCTTC. As protein: CASSWIGGYNEQFF. This sequence joins TRBV5-1 and TRBJ2-1; D is possibly TRBD2 (6 bases). The CDR3 sequence is 14 residues long. CDR1 SGHRS and CDR2 YFSETQ come from the germline V gene. The germline V and J ends were trimmed by 5 bases and 4 bases, with 13 bases remaining between them. The whole variable domain, remainder taken from reference TRBV5-1 and TRBJ2-1, is KAGVTQTPRYLIKTRGQQVTLSCSPISGHRSVSWYQQTPGQGLQFLFEYFSETQRNKGNFPGRFSGRQFSNSRSEMNVSTLELGDSALYLCASSWIGGYNEQFFGPGTRLTVL.

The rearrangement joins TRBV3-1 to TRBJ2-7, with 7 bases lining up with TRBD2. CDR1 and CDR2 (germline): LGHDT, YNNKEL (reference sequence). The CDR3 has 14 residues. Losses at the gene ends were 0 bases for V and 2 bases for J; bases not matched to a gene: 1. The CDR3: CASSQERGAYEQYF. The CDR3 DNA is TGTGCCAGCAGCCAAGAACGGGGGGCCTACGAGCAGTACTTC.

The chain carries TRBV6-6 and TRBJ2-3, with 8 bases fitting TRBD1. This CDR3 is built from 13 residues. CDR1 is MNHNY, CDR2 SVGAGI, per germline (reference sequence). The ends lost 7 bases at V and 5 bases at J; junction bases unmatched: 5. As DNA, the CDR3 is TGTGCCAGCATCCGACAGGGGAGAGATACGCAGTATTTT. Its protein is CASIRQGRDTQYF.

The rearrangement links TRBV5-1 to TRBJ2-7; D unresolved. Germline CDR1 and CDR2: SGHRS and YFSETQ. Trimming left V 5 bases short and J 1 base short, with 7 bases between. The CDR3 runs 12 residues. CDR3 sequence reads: CASSISSYEQYF. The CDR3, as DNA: TGCGCCAGCAGTATAAGTTCCTACGAGCAGTACTTC.

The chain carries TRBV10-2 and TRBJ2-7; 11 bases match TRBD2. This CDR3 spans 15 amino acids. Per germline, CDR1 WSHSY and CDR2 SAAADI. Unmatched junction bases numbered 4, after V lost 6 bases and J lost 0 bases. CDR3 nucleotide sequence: TGCGCCAGCAGGGGGACTAGCGGAGCCTCCTACGAGCAGTACTTC. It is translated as CASRGTSGASYEQYF.

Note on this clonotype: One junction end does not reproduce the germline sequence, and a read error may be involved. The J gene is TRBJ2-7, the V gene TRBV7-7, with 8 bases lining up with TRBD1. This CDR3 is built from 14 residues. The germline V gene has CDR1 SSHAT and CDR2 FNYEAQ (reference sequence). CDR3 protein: CASSPTGALYEQYF. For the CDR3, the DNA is TGTGCTAGCAGCCCGACAGGGGCGCTCTACGAGCAGTACTTC.

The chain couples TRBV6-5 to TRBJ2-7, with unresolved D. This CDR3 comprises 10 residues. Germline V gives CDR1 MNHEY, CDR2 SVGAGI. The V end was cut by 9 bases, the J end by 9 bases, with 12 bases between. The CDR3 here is CASRDNRQYF. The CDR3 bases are TGTGCCAGTCGTGATAACAGGCAGTACTTC.

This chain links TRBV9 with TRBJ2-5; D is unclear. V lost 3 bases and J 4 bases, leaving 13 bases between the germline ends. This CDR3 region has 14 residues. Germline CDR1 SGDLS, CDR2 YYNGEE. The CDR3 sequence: CASSAQVARETQYF. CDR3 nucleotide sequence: TGTGCCAGCAGCGCCCAGGTGGCTCGAGAGACCCAGTACTTC.

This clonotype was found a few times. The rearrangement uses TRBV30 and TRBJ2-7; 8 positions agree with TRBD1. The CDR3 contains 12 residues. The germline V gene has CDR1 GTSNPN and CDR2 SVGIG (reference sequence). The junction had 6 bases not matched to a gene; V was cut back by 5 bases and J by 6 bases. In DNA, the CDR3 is TGTGCCTGGTCCCAGGGGGCGGGCGAGCAGTACTTC. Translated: CAWSQGAGEQYF.

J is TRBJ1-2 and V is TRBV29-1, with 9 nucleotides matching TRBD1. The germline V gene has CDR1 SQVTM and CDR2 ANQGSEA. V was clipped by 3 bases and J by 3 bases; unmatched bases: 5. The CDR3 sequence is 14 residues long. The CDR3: CSVERTGVDYGYTF. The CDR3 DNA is TGCAGCGTTGAGCGGACAGGGGTTGACTATGGCTACACCTTC.

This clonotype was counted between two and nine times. The CDR3 DNA reads TGCAGCGTTGCTCACGGAGAGACCCAGTACTTC. Translation gives CSVAHGETQYF. The V gene is TRBV29-1, the J gene TRBJ2-5; the D is unclear. Per the germline V gene, CDR1 is SQVTM and CDR2 is ANQGSEA. V was clipped by 4 bases and J by 4 bases, with 7 bases between them. This CDR3 comprises 11 residues.

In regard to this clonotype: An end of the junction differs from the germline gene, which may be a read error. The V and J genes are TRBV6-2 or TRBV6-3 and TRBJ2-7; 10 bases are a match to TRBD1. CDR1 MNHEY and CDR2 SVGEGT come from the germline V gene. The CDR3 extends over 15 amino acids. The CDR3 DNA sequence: TGTGCCAGCAACCTAGCCACGGGACAGGGGTACGAACAGTACTTC. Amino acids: CASNLATGQGYEQYF.